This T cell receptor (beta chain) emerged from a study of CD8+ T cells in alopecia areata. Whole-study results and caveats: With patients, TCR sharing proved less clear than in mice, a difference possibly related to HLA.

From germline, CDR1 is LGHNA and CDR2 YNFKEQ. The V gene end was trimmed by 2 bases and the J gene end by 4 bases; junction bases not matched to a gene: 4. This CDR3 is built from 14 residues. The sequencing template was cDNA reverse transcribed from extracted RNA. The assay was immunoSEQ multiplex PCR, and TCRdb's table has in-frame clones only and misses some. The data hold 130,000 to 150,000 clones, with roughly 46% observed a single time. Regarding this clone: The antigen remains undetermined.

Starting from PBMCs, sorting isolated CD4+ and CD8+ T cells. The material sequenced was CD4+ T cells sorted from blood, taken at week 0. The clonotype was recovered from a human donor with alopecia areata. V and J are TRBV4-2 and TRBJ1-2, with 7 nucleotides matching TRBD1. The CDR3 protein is CASSQQTGPYGYTF. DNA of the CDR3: TGTGCCAGCAGCCAACAGACAGGGCCCTATGGCTACACCTTC.